These 9 T cell receptor beta chains were sequenced from one sample in a study of graft-versus-host responses after intestinal transplantation. These receptors have no identified antigens. Generated by immunoSEQ multiplex PCR, the TCRdb table keeps only in-frame clones and is missing some. Of some 85,000 clones detected, around 86% appear once; the ten largest clones hold more than 7%. This specimen consisted of unstimulated CD8+ T cells sorted from spleen or lymph node cells, obtained before transplant. All receptors derive from a human donor who was the organ donor for an intestinal transplant.

This chain uses TRBV7-3 with TRBJ2-1; weak D call: TRBD2 (5 bases). The V end lost 4 bases, the J end lost 0 bases, and 16 bases lay between the germline ends. CDR3 length: 17 residues. CDR1 is SGHTA, CDR2 FQGTGA, per germline. The CDR3 region is CASSSGLPQSSYNEQFF. The CDR3 DNA follows: TGTGCCAGCAGCTCCGGACTCCCCCAAAGCTCCTACAATGAGCAGTTCTTC.

For this clone: One end of the junction varies from germline; a read error may be responsible. The rearrangement uses TRBV28 and TRBJ1-5, with D uncertain. The CDR3 is 14 amino acids. Germline values: CDR1 MDHEN, CDR2 SYDVKM. The CDR3 protein is CASSRSREGQTQHF. In DNA form, the CDR3 reads TGTGCCAGCAGTCGCAGCCGGGAAGGTCAGACCCAGCATTTT.

The chain employs TRBV19 and TRBJ1-1, with D unclear. Germline CDR1 LNHDA, CDR2 SQIVND (reference sequence). The CDR3 is 16 amino acids. V was shortened by 8 bases and J by 0 bases, with 19 bases between the two germline ends. The CDR3 loop is CASRTSDGIVNTEAFF. The CDR3 bases are TGTGCCAGTCGCACTTCGGACGGGATTGTGAACACTGAAGCTTTCTTT.

This clone was seen only a few times. This rearrangement joins TRBV28 to TRBJ1-5; 10 bases fit TRBD1. From germline, CDR1 is MDHEN and CDR2 SYDVKM. This CDR3 region has 15 residues. After removal of 8 bases from V and 6 bases from J, the junction contained 10 bases not matched to a gene. CDR3 sequence reads: CASVDDRGLGQPQHF. In nucleotides, the CDR3 is TGTGCCAGCGTCGACGACAGGGGGCTAGGTCAGCCCCAGCATTTT.

This chain links TRBV27 with TRBJ2-2; either TRBD1 or TRBD2 may supply D (5 bases each). The CDR3 length is 11 residues. Trimming left V 7 bases short and J 7 bases short, with 7 bases between. Germline V CDR1 and CDR2: MNHEY, SMNVEV (reference sequence). CDR3 protein: CASNGGGELFF. DNA for the CDR3: TGTGCCAGCAATGGGGGCGGGGAGCTGTTTTTT.

The V gene is TRBV14, the J gene TRBJ2-2, with TRBD1 identical over 10 bases. With 3 bases clipped from V and 4 bases from J, the junction kept 5 bases outside the gene matches. This CDR3 region has 16 residues. From germline, CDR1 is SGHDN and CDR2 FVKESK. The CDR3 DNA sequence: TGTGCCAGCAGCCAGAGACAGGGGGCTCTCACCGGGGAGCTGTTTTTT. Translation gives CASSQRQGALTGELFF.

The table lists this clone with a few counts. The J gene is TRBJ2-7, the V gene TRBV19; D ambiguous. Looked up from germline, CDR1 is LNHDA and CDR2 is SQIVND (reference sequence). This CDR3 has 12 residues. V was pared by 10 bases and J by 2 bases, with 12 bases between. CDR3 region: CATTSRTYEQYF. Here the CDR3 DNA reads TGTGCCACCACCAGCAGGACCTACGAGCAGTACTTC.

This chain links TRBV27 with TRBJ2-1; 7 bases align to TRBD1. The germline CDR1 and CDR2 sequences are MNHEY and SMNVEV (reference sequence). J gave up 7 bases and V 3 bases, and 3 bases lay outside the gene matches. This CDR3 is 13 amino acids long. CDR3 in amino acids: CASSLYRGNEQFF. CDR3 DNA: TGTGCCAGCAGTTTGTACAGGGGAAATGAGCAGTTCTTC.

The genes are TRBV2 and TRBJ2-7; 7 positions match TRBD1. The CDR3 has 15 residues. Trimming at V came to 8 bases and at J to 3 bases, leaving 13 bases not matched to a gene. Germline CDR1 is SNHLY and CDR2 is FYNNEI. DNA for the CDR3: TGTGCCAGCCTACCGGGCCTTGACAGGGTCTACGAGCAGTACTTC. This gives the protein CASLPGLDRVYEQYF.